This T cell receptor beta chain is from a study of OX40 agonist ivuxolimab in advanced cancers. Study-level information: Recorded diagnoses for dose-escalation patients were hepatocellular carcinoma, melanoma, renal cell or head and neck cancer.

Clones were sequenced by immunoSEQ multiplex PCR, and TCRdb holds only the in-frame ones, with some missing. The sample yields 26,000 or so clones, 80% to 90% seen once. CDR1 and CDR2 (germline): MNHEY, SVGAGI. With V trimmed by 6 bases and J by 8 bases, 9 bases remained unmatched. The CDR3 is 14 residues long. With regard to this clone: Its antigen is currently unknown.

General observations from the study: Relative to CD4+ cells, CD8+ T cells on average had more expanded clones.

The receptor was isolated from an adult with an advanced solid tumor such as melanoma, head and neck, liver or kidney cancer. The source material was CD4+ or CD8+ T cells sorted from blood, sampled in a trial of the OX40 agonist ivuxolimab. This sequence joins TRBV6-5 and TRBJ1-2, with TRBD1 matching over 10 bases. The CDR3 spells CASSGQGGGGGYTF. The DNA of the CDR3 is TGTGCCAGCAGCGGACAGGGGGGAGGAGGCGGCTACACCTTC.